Listed here are 30 T cell receptor beta chains from one sample, sequenced in a study of cytomegalovirus exposure and HLA in healthy donors. It was with 60 Vbeta and 13 Jbeta primers that the PCR ran. Profiling relied on immunoSEQ multiplex PCR, and the TCRdb table lists in-frame clones only, not all of them. The sample includes about 40,000 clones. The sequenced material came from PBMCs. These receptors were collected from a man in his thirties or forties in good health and CMV-seronegative.

Turning to this clone: Additional DNA sequences in this sample encode the identical CDR3. The chain combines TRBV29-1 with TRBJ1-5, with a weak D call TRBD1 (6 bases). The germline gives CDR1 SQVTM, CDR2 ANQGSEA. This CDR3 region has 12 residues. V lost 4 bases and J lost 6, with 10 bases in between. CDR3 DNA sequence: TGCAGCGTTGGACTGACAGGTCAGCCCCAGCATTTT. The encoded protein is CSVGLTGQPQHF.

The chain links TRBV9 to TRBJ1-6, with a weak D call TRBD1 (6 bases). The CDR3 consists of 16 residues. Trimming removed 4 bases from V and 5 bases from J, with 16 bases in between. Germline CDR1 reads SGDLS; CDR2 reads YYNGEE. The CDR3 DNA follows: TGTGCCAGCAGCAGAAGGACAGCTACTAATAATTCACCCCTCCACTTT. Translated, it gives CASSRRTATNNSPLHF.

The chain carries TRBV5-4 and TRBJ2-2; TRBD1 agrees at 7 bases. Germline trimming cut 6 bases from V and 3 bases from J; bases unmatched to any gene: 8. The germline V gene has CDR1 SGHNT and CDR2 YYREEE (reference sequence). The CDR3 is made up of 15 amino acids. Written as DNA, the CDR3 is TGTGCCAGCAACATACAGGGGCGGGACACCGGGGAGCTGTTTTTT. Amino acid sequence: CASNIQGRDTGELFF.

DNA of the CDR3: TGTGCCAGCAGCGCTTGGCCGGGAGACACAGATACGCAGTATTTT. Encoded protein: CASSAWPGDTDTQYF. V usage is TRBV7-2 and J usage is TRBJ2-3, with D possibly being TRBD2 (6 bases). Germline V gene lookup returns CDR1 SGHTA and CDR2 FQGNSA. The CDR3 totals 15 residues. V was shortened by 5 bases and J by 2 bases, with 14 bases between the two germline ends.

The chain combines TRBV6-4 with TRBJ1-4; D is undetermined. The V end was cut by 4 bases, the J end by 0 bases, with 9 bases between. The CDR3 totals 15 residues. Germline CDR1 and CDR2: MRHNA and SNTAGT. The CDR3 region has the DNA TGTGCCAGCAGTGTGACGGGTGCAACTAATGAAAAACTGTTTTTT. Translating it yields CASSVTGATNEKLFF.

The chain combines TRBV27 with TRBJ1-2; the D gene is possibly TRBD1 (5 bases). Deletions cut 4 bases from V and 7 bases from J, with 10 bases between. Germline CDR1 reads MNHEY; CDR2 reads SMNVEV (reference sequence). This CDR3 is 12 amino acids long. This CDR3 is CASSSLGGGYTF. CDR3 DNA sequence: TGTGCCAGCAGTTCCCTGGGGGGTGGCTACACCTTC.

The chain couples TRBV7-2 to TRBJ2-7; 7 bases map to TRBD2. The germline CDR1 and CDR2 sequences are SGHTA and FQGNSA. CDR3 length equals 16 residues. V gave up 3 bases and J gave up 2 bases; unmatched junction bases: 10. The CDR3 bases are TGTGCCAGCAGCTTGCAGGGACTACAAAACGCCTACGAGCAGTACTTC. This translates into CASSLQGLQNAYEQYF.

The J gene is TRBJ1-2, the V gene TRBV14; 8 bases align to TRBD1. Trimming took 1 base from V and 4 from J; bases not matched to a gene: 8. CDR3 size: 16 residues. The germline gives CDR1 SGHDN, CDR2 FVKESK. This chain's CDR3 is CASSQAYRGKGYGYTF. The CDR3 DNA reads TGTGCCAGCAGCCAAGCATACAGGGGGAAGGGCTATGGCTACACCTTC.

In DNA, the CDR3 is TGTGCCAGCAGCTTAGGGACAGGGTACGAGCAGTACTTC. It translates to CASSLGTGYEQYF. The chain uses TRBV7-9 and TRBJ2-7; 8 bases align to TRBD1. The V gene end was trimmed by 1 base and the J gene end by 4 bases; junction bases not matched to a gene: 0. Germline V gene data show CDR1 as SEHNR and CDR2 as FQNEAQ (reference sequence). The CDR3 runs to 13 residues. Full variable domain (remainder filled in from reference TRBV7-9 and TRBJ2-7): DTGVSQNPRHKITKRGQNVTFRCDPISEHNRLYWYRQTLGQGPEFLTYFQNEAQLEKSRLLSDRFSAERPKGSFSTLEIQRTEQGDSAMYLCASSLGTGYEQYFGPGTRLTVT.

The chain carries TRBV19 and TRBJ2-7; TRBD1 aligns across 9 bases. Germline CDR1 is LNHDA and CDR2 is SQIVND (reference sequence). The CDR3 contains 14 residues. V dropped 5 bases and J dropped 4; count of bases not matched to a gene: 6. Here the CDR3 DNA reads TGTGCCAGTAGTTACGGACAGGGGAATTACGAGCAGTACTTC. Translated, it gives CASSYGQGNYEQYF. Based on the CDR3 plus reference TRBV19 and TRBJ2-7, the full variable domain is DGGITQSPKYLFRKEGQNVTLSCEQNLNHDAMYWYRQDPGQGLRLIYYSQIVNDFQKGDIAEGYSVSREKKESFPLTVTSAQKNPTAFYLCASSYGQGNYEQYFGPGTRLTVT.

This chain uses TRBV29-1 with TRBJ1-1; D unclear. This CDR3 contains 13 residues. Germline CDR1 is SQVTM and CDR2 is ANQGSEA. Trimming stripped 6 bases from V and 6 bases from J, with 17 bases between. This CDR3 reads CSVALSYRSEAFF. CDR3 sequence (DNA): TGCAGCGTCGCCCTCTCATATCGGTCTGAAGCTTTCTTT.

The CDR3 DNA follows: TGTGCCTGGAGTGTATTTCAGGCAGATACGCAGTATTTT. This codes for CAWSVFQADTQYF. This chain joins TRBV30 and TRBJ2-3; D is unresolved. With 0 bases removed from V and 4 bases from J, the gap between germline ends came to 8 bases. Germline CDR1 reads GTSNPN; CDR2 reads SVGIG (reference sequence). CDR3 size: 13 residues.

The chain recombines TRBV5-1 with TRBJ2-3, with D maybe TRBD1 (6 bases). The V and J ends lost 5 bases and 1 base respectively, with 11 bases between them. This CDR3 comprises 14 residues. Germline assignment: CDR1 SGHRS and CDR2 YFSETQ. Written as DNA, the CDR3 is TGCGCCAGCAGGTCGACAGGTGGCACAGATACGCAGTATTTT. It encodes CASRSTGGTDTQYF.

V gene TRBV7-9 combines with J gene TRBJ2-1, with TRBD2 matching 7 bases. Per germline, CDR1 SEHNR and CDR2 FQNEAQ (reference sequence). The CDR3 is 19 residues long. Trimming at V came to 2 bases and at J to 8 bases, leaving 21 bases not matched to a gene. The chain's CDR3 is CASSLPTGTSEITEDEQFF. CDR3 nucleotides: TGTGCCAGCAGCTTACCCACCGGAACTAGCGAAATAACTGAGGATGAGCAGTTCTTC. The full variable domain, in which reference TRBV7-9 and TRBJ2-1 provide the parts outside the CDR3, is DTGVSQNPRHKITKRGQNVTFRCDPISEHNRLYWYRQTLGQGPEFLTYFQNEAQLEKSRLLSDRFSAERPKGSFSTLEIQRTEQGDSAMYLCASSLPTGTSEITEDEQFFGPGTRLTVL.

The chain couples TRBV7-9 to TRBJ2-7, with TRBD2 matching over 9 bases. The CDR3 has 15 residues. With V trimmed by 5 bases and J by 0 bases, 5 bases remained unmatched. Germline assignment: CDR1 SEHNR and CDR2 FQNEAQ (reference sequence). The CDR3 nucleotides read TGTGCCAGCAGCATGAGCGGGAGGCCCTCCTACGAGCAGTACTTC. Its protein product is CASSMSGRPSYEQYF.

Frequency places this clone as medium-sized. The chain uses TRBV5-6 and TRBJ1-3; TRBD1 agrees at 9 bases. The ends lost 5 bases at V and 0 bases at J; junction bases unmatched: 0. Germline CDR1 SGHDT, CDR2 YYEEEE. The CDR3 length is 14 residues. The CDR3 nucleotides read TGTGCCAGCAGGGACAGGGGCTCTGGAAACACCATATATTTT. This encodes CASRDRGSGNTIYF.

The chain uses TRBV5-1 and TRBJ2-7; 9 bases align to TRBD1. With V trimmed by 3 bases and J by 6 bases, 7 bases remained unmatched. CDR3 length: 14 amino acids. Germline V gene lookup returns CDR1 SGHRS and CDR2 YFSETQ. The CDR3 loop reads CASSSGTGRSEQYF. The CDR3 DNA is TGCGCCAGCAGCTCTGGGACAGGGAGAAGCGAGCAGTACTTC.

This chain links TRBV5-1 with TRBJ1-1, with D maybe TRBD1 (5 bases). V was pared by 0 bases and J by 5 bases, with 17 bases between. The germline V gene has CDR1 SGHRS and CDR2 YFSETQ. This CDR3 is 16 amino acids long. CDR3 residues: CASSLGSIAGRTEAFF. The CDR3 DNA follows: TGCGCCAGCAGCTTGGGTTCAATAGCGGGACGGACTGAAGCTTTCTTT.

J is TRBJ1-2 and V is TRBV7-8; TRBD1 is a possible D gene (6 bases). Germline V gene sequence: CDR1 SGHVS, CDR2 FQNEAQ. The ends were cut back, 3 bases at V and 5 bases at J, with 16 bases in the middle. The CDR3 length is 15 residues. The CDR3 reads CASSFRERGRYGYTF. CDR3 nucleotide sequence: TGTGCCAGCAGCTTTCGAGAAAGGGGGAGATATGGCTACACCTTC. Combining the CDR3 with reference TRBV7-8 and TRBJ1-2 gives the whole variable domain GAGVSQSPRYKVAKRGQDVALRCDPISGHVSLFWYQQALGQGPEFLTYFQNEAQLDKSGLPSDRFFAERPEGSVSTLKIQRTQQEDSAVYLCASSFRERGRYGYTFGSGTRLTVV.

This rearrangement joins TRBV10-3 to TRBJ2-2; maybe TRBD1 (5 bases). V was shortened by 4 bases and J by 0 bases, with 12 bases between the two germline ends. The CDR3 contains 16 residues. The V gene's germline CDR1 is ENHRY and CDR2 SYGVKD. The CDR3 region is CAISGSWGPNTGELFF. Here the CDR3 DNA reads TGTGCCATCAGTGGGTCGTGGGGCCCGAACACCGGGGAGCTGTTTTTT.

The V gene is TRBV25-1, the J gene TRBJ2-2; tentatively, D is TRBD1 (6 bases). The germline V and J ends were trimmed by 3 bases and 6 bases, with 11 bases remaining between them. The germline V gene encodes CDR1 MGHDK and CDR2 SYGVNS. The CDR3 totals 14 residues. For the CDR3, the DNA is TGTGCCAGCAGTGATCCCAGGGGCGCCGGGGAGCTGTTTTTT. Protein: CASSDPRGAGELFF.

This chain uses TRBV4-1 with TRBJ2-7; tentative D call: TRBD1 (6 bases). The ends were cut back, 1 base at V and 2 bases at J, with 21 bases in the middle. The CDR3 is 18 residues long. Germline V lookup: CDR1 MGHRA, CDR2 YSYEKL. The CDR3 sequence is CASSQATIGQPRAYEQYF. The CDR3 DNA is TGCGCCAGCAGCCAAGCCACGATCGGACAGCCGAGGGCCTACGAGCAGTACTTC.

This chain joins TRBV6-5 and TRBJ1-2, with D perhaps matching TRBD1 (6 bases). Germline CDR1 is MNHEY and CDR2 is SVGAGI. Trimming removed 6 bases at V and 8 bases at J, with 22 bases between. The CDR3 has 15 residues. The CDR3 loop is CASSIKPDSRSGYTF. In DNA, the CDR3 is TGTGCCAGCAGCATAAAACCGGACAGCCGGTCCGGCTACACCTTC.

In regard to this clone: One end of the junction fails to match germline, which may point to a read error. At the DNA level, this CDR3 is encoded by other sequences in the same sample as well. The chain links TRBV7-2 to TRBJ1-6; no definite D call. The CDR3 has 14 residues. Germline V gene lookup returns CDR1 SGHTA and CDR2 FQGNSA. The CDR3 DNA follows: TGTGCCAGCAGCCCGGGGTGGGAGGATTCACCCCTACACTTT. As protein: CASSPGWEDSPLHF.

This chain uses TRBV2 with TRBJ2-4, with 9 bases aligning to TRBD1. The CDR3 is made up of 15 amino acids. CDR1 and CDR2 (germline): SNHLY, FYNNEI. V lost 7 bases, J lost 2 bases, and 6 bases stayed unmatched. The CDR3 is CASIGGTGTKNIQYF. CDR3 in DNA: TGTGCCAGCATCGGAGGGACAGGGACCAAAAACATTCAGTACTTC.

The J gene is TRBJ1-5, the V gene TRBV18, with D perhaps matching TRBD1 (6 bases). There are 14 residues in the CDR3. V lost 3 bases to trimming and J lost 4 bases, with 10 bases between them. From germline, CDR1 is KGHSH and CDR2 LQKENI. The DNA of the CDR3 is TGTGCCAGCTCACCTCTCAGGGGAAATCAGCCCCAGCATTTT. Translation gives CASSPLRGNQPQHF.

The chain uses TRBV11-1 and TRBJ1-5, with 10 nucleotides matching TRBD1. The CDR3 loop spans 15 amino acids. V lost 5 bases and J lost 6; bases outside the gene matches: 7. The germline V gene encodes CDR1 SGHAT and CDR2 FQDESV (reference sequence). In DNA, the CDR3 is TGTGCCAGCAGCCTCGACAGGGGGCTAGGTCAGCCCCAGCATTTT. Translated, it gives CASSLDRGLGQPQHF.

V and J are TRBV18 and TRBJ1-1, with D unresolved. This CDR3 spans 12 amino acids. Trimming removed 2 bases from V and 7 bases from J, with 8 bases in between. Germline CDR1 KGHSH, CDR2 LQKENI. The CDR3 here is CASSPTPLEAFF. As DNA, the CDR3 is TGTGCCAGCTCACCAACACCTCTTGAAGCTTTCTTT.

The gene calls are TRBV5-1 and TRBJ2-7, with TRBD1 as a possible D gene (6 bases). The V gene lost 4 bases and the J gene lost 7 bases, with 18 bases spanning the gap. Germline V gene lookup returns CDR1 SGHRS and CDR2 YFSETQ. The CDR3 runs to 14 residues. DNA of the CDR3: TGCGCCAGCAGCCAAGTGTGGACAGACACGGAGCAGTACTTC. Its translation is CASSQVWTDTEQYF. The whole variable domain, filled in from reference TRBV5-1 and TRBJ2-7, reads KAGVTQTPRYLIKTRGQQVTLSCSPISGHRSVSWYQQTPGQGLQFLFEYFSETQRNKGNFPGRFSGRQFSNSRSEMNVSTLELGDSALYLCASSQVWTDTEQYFGPGTRLTVT.

The chain recombines TRBV18 with TRBJ2-1; D may be TRBD1 (5 bases). CDR3 length: 15 amino acids. V was clipped by 1 base and J by 4 bases, with 11 bases between them. CDR1 and CDR2 from the germline V gene are KGHSH and LQKENI. CDR3 residues: CASSPQGMVYNEQFF. DNA of the CDR3: TGTGCCAGCTCACCACAGGGGATGGTGTACAATGAGCAGTTCTTC.